One TCR beta chain is described in this entry. Its target is not known. The sample originates from a study of cytomegalovirus exposure and HLA in healthy donors. Each donor was nominally healthy when sampled (though unrecorded immune exposures were likely). CDR1 MNHEY and CDR2 SVGAGI come from the germline V gene. V lost 6 bases to trimming and J lost 3 bases, with 3 bases between them. CDR3 length equals 11 residues. The PCR had 60 Vbeta and 13 Jbeta primers. TCRdb's table, derived via immunoSEQ multiplex PCR, lists solely in-frame clones and lacks some. The repertoire holds 200,000 to 250,000 clones, with approximately 81% as singletons. Study-level findings and limits: Most TCR beta V segments were productive about 90% or about 30% of the time in an earlier analysis. A missense DCLRE1C variant was associated with V- and J-gene trimming of TCR beta chains in a later analysis, and an independent cohort replicated the association.

The chain combines TRBV6-5 with TRBJ1-3; no clear D. The sequence was collected from a human donor in good health. Sequencing was carried out using PBMCs. In DNA form, the CDR3 reads TGTGCCAGCAGCTATGGAAACACCATATATTTT. It specifies CASSYGNTIYF.